This T cell receptor (beta chain) was sequenced during a study of CD8 T cells in ankylosing spondylitis. Points from the study as a whole: Matched ankylosing spondylitis synovial fluid reportedly showed significant enrichment of disease-linked clones. A motif in TCR beta, a set of seven to nine highly homologous variants, appeared characteristic of ankylosing spondylitis blood.

This clonotype was seen a handful of times. Its matching antigen is unknown. From the 5' RACE reads, TCRdb called clonotypes with MiXCR, one entry per CDR3 protein. The sample has hundreds of thousands of distinct CDR3 sequences, roughly a quarter seen once. CDR3 size: 18 residues. Germline V gives CDR1 MNHNS, CDR2 SASEGT. Deletions cut 7 bases from V and 0 bases from J, with 19 bases between. The sequence was collected from a male donor with ankylosing spondylitis. Sequenced input: blood, either unsorted or a sorted T cell fraction (not recorded which). This chain joins TRBV6-1 and TRBJ2-6; D is undetermined. The CDR3 loop is CASTLPALTVSGANVLTF. The CDR3 nucleotides read TGTGCCAGCACCCTCCCGGCCTTAACTGTCTCTGGGGCCAACGTCCTGACTTTC.